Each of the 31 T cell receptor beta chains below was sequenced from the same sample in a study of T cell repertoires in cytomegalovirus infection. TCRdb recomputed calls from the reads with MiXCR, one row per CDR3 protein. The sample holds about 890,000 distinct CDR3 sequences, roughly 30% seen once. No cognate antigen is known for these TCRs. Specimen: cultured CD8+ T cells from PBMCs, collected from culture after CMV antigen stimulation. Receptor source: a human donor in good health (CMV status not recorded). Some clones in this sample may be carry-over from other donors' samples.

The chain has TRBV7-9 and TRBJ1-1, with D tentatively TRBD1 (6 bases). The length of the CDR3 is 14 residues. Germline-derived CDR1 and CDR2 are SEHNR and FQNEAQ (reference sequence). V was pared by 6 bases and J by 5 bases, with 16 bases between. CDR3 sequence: CASRPGGGRTEAFF. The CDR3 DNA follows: TGTGCCAGCAGGCCCGGGGGGGGGCGAACTGAAGCTTTCTTT.

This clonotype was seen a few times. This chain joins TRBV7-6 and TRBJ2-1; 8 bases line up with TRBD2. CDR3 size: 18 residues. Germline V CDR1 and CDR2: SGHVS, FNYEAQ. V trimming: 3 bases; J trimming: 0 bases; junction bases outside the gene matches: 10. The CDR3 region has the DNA TGTGCCAGCAGCTTGCCCCGGGGGGGGACAAGCTCCTACAATGAGCAGTTCTTC. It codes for CASSLPRGGTSSYNEQFF.

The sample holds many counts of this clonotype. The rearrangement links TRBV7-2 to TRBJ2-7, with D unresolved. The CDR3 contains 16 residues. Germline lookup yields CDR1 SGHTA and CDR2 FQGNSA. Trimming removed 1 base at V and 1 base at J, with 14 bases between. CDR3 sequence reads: CASSLDQWKPSYEQYF. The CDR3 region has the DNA TGTGCCAGCAGCTTAGATCAGTGGAAACCTTCCTACGAGCAGTACTTC.

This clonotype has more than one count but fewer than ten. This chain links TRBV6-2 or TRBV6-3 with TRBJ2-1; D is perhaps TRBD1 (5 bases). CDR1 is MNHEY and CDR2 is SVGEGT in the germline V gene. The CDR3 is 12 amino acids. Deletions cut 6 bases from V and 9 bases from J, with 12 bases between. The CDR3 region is CASSWGIGEQFF. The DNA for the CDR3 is TGTGCCAGCAGCTGGGGCATCGGTGAGCAGTTCTTC.

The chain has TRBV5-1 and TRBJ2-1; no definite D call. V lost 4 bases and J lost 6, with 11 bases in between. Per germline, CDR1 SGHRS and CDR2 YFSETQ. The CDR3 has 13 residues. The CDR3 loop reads CASSLSTFNEQFF. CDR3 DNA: TGCGCCAGCAGCCTCTCGACCTTCAATGAGCAGTTCTTC.

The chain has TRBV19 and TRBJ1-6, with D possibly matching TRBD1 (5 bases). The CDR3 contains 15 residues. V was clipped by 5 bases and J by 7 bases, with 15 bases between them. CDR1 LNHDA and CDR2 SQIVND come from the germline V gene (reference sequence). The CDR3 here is CASSSDKILNSPLHF. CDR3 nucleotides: TGTGCCAGTAGTTCGGACAAGATCCTAAATTCACCCCTCCACTTT.

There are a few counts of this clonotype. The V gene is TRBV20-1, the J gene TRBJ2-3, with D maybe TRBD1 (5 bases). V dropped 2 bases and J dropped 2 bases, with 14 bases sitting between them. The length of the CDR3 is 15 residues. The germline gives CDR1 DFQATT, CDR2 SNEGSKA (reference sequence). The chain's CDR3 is CSARQGLHFTDTQYF. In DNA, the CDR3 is TGCAGTGCTAGACAGGGCCTGCACTTCACAGATACGCAGTATTTT.

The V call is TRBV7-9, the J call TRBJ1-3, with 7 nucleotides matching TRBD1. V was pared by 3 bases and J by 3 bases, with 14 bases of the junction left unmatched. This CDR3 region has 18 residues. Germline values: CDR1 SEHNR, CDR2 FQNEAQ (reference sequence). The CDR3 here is CASSFHLTGTEIGNTIYF. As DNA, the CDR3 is TGTGCCAGCAGCTTCCACCTCACCGGGACAGAAATTGGAAACACCATATATTTT.

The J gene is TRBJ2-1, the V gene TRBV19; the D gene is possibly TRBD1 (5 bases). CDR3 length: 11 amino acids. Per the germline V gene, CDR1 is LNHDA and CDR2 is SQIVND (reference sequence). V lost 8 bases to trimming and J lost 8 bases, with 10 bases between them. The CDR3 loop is CASLEGDEQFF. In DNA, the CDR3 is TGTGCCAGTCTCGAAGGGGATGAGCAGTTCTTC.

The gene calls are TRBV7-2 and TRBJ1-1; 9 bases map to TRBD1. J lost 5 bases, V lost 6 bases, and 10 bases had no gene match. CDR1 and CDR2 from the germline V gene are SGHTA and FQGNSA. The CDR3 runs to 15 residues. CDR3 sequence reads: CASRGTGRAGTEAFF. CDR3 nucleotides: TGTGCCAGCAGGGGGACAGGGCGGGCGGGGACTGAAGCTTTCTTT. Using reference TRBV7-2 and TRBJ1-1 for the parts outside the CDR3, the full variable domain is GAGVSQSPSNKVTEKGKDVELRCDPISGHTALYWYRQSLGQGLEFLIYFQGNSAPDKSGLPSDRFSAERTGGSVSTLTIQRTQQEDSAVYLCASRGTGRAGTEAFFGQGTRLTVV.

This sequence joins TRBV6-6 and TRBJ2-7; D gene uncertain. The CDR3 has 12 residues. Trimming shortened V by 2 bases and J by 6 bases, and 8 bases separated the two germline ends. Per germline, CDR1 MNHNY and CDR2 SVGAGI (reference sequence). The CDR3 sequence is CASSYGLGEQYF. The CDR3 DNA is TGTGCCAGCAGTTACGGGCTTGGCGAGCAGTACTTC.

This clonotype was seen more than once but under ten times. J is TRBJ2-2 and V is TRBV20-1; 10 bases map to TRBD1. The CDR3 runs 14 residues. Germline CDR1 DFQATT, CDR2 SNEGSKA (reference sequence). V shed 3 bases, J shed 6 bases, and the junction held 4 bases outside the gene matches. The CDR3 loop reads CSARDRGSPGELFF. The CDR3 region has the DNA TGCAGTGCTAGGGACAGGGGGTCCCCCGGGGAGCTGTTTTTT.

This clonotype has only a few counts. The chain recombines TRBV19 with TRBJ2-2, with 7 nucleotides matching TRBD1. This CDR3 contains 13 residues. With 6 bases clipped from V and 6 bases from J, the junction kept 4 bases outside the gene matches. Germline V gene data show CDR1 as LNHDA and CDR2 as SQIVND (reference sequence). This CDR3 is CASRGRGSGELFF. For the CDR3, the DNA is TGTGCCAGTAGGGGCAGGGGGTCCGGGGAGCTGTTTTTT.

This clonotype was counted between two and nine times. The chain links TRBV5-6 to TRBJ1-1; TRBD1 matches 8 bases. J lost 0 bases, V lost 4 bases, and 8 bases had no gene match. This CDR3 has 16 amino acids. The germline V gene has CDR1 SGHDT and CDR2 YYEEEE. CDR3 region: CASSPTGDLMNTEAFF. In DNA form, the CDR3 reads TGTGCCAGCAGCCCGACAGGGGACCTGATGAACACTGAAGCTTTCTTT.

CDR3 coding DNA: TGTGCCAGCAGTGACAGGACTAGCAAAGAAGAGACCCAGTACTTC. Protein: CASSDRTSKEETQYF. The rearrangement joins TRBV2 to TRBJ2-5, with 8 bases identical to TRBD2. The CDR3 contains 15 residues. V lost 3 bases, J lost 3 bases, and 6 bases stayed unmatched. From germline, CDR1 is SNHLY and CDR2 FYNNEI. The full variable domain, its missing parts supplied by reference TRBV2 and TRBJ2-5, is EPEVTQTPSHQVTQMGQEVILRCVPISNHLYFYWYRQILGQKVEFLVSFYNNEISEKSEIFDDQFSVERPDGSNFTLKIRSTKLEDSAMYFCASSDRTSKEETQYFGPGTRLLVL.

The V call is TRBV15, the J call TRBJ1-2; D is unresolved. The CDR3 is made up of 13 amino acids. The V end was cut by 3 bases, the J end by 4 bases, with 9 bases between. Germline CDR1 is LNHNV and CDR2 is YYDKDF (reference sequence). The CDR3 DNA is TGTGCCACCAGCAGCGGGGATGGCTATGGCTACACCTTC. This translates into CATSSGDGYGYTF.

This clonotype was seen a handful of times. Here the CDR3 DNA reads TGTGCCAGCAGCTCGGGATCCGGGCCCCTCTTCACAGATACGCAGTATTTT. Translation: CASSSGSGPLFTDTQYF. The V gene is TRBV7-8, the J gene TRBJ2-3; maybe TRBD2 (5 bases). Between the trimmed V and J ends, which lost 4 bases and 2 bases, there was a span of 19 bases. The CDR3 length is 17 residues. The germline gives CDR1 SGHVS, CDR2 FQNEAQ.

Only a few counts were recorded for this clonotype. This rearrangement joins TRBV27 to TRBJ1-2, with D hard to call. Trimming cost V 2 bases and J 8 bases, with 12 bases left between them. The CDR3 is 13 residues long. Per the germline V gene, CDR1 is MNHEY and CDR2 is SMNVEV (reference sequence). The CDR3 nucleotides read TGTGCCAGCAGTTTAGGGTCGGGTTTAGGCTACACCTTC. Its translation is CASSLGSGLGYTF.

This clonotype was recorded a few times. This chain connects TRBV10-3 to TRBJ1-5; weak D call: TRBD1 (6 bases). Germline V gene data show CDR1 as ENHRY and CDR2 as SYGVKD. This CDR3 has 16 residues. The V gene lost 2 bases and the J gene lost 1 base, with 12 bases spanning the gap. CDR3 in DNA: TGTGCCATCAGTGAGGGATTTCAGGGGAGCAATCAGCCCCAGCATTTT. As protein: CAISEGFQGSNQPQHF.

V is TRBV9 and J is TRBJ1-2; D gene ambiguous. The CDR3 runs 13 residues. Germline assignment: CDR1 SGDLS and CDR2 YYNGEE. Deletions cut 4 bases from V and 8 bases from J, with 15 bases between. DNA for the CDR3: TGTGCCAGCAGCCGTTATGGGGAGAGGGGCTACACCTTC. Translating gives CASSRYGERGYTF. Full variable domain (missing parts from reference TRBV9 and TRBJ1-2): DSGVTQTPKHLITATGQRVTLRCSPRSGDLSVYWYQQSLDQGLQFLIQYYNGEERAKGNILERFSAQQFPDLHSELNLSSLELGDSALYFCASSRYGERGYTFGSGTRLTVV.

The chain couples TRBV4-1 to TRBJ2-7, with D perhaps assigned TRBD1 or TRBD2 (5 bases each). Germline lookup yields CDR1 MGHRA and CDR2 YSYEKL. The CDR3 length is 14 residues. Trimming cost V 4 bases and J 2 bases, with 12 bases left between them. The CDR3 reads CASSPPGRTYEQYV. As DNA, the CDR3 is TGCGCCAGCAGCCCCCCGGGACGGACCTACGAGCAGTACGTC.

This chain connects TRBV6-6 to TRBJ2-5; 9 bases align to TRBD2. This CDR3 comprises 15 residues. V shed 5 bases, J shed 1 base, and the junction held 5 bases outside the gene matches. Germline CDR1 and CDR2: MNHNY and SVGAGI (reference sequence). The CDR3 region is CASSTPGLAQETQYF. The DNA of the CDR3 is TGTGCCAGCAGTACCCCGGGACTAGCCCAAGAGACCCAGTACTTC.

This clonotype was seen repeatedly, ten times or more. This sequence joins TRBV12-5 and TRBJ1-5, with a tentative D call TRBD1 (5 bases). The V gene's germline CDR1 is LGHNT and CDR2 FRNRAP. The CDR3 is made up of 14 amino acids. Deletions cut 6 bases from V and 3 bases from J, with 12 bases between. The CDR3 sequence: CASGWGTSNQPQHF. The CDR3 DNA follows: TGTGCTAGTGGATGGGGGACCTCCAATCAGCCCCAGCATTTT.

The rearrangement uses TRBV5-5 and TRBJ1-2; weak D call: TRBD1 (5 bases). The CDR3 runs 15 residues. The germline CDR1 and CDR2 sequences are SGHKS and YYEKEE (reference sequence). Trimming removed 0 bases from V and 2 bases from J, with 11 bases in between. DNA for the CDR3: TGTGCCAGCAGCTTGGAGGGGCTCGGAAACTATGGCTACACCTTC. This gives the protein CASSLEGLGNYGYTF.

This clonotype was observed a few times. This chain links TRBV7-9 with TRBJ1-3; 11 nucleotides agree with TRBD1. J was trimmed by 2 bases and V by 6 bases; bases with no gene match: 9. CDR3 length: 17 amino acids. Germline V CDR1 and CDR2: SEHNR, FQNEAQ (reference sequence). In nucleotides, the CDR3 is TGTGCCAGCAGACCCCCCCCGGGACAGGGGGCTGGAAACACCATATATTTT. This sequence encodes CASRPPPGQGAGNTIYF.

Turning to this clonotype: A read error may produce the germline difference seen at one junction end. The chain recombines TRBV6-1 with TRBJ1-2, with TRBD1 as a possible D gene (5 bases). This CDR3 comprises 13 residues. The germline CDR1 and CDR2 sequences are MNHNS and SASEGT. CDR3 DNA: TGCGCCAGCAGTGAACGGTGGGGACGTGGCTACACCTTC. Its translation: CASSERWGRGYTF.

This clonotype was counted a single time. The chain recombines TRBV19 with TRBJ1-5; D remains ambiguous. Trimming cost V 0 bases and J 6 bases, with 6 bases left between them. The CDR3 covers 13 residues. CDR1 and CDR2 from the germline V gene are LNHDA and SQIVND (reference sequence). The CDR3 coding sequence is TGTGCCAGTAGTATAGAAGGCCGTCAGCCCCAGCATTTT. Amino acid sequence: CASSIEGRQPQHF. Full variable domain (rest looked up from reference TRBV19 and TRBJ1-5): DGGITQSPKYLFRKEGQNVTLSCEQNLNHDAMYWYRQDPGQGLRLIYYSQIVNDFQKGDIAEGYSVSREKKESFPLTVTSAQKNPTAFYLCASSIEGRQPQHFGDGTRLSIL.

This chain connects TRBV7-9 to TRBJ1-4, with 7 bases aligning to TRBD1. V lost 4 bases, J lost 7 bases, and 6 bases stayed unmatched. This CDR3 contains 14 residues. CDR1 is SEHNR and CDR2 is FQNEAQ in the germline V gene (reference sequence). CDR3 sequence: CASSWDSDFEKLFF. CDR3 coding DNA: TGTGCCAGCAGCTGGGACAGCGATTTTGAAAAACTGTTTTTT.

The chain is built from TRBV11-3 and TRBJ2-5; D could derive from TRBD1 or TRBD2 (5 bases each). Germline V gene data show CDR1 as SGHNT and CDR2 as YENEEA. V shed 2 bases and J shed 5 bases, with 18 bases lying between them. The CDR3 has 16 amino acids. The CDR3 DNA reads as TGTGCCAGCAGCTTACGCGGGCAGCCAGGGTGGGAGACCCAGTACTTC. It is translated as CASSLRGQPGWETQYF.

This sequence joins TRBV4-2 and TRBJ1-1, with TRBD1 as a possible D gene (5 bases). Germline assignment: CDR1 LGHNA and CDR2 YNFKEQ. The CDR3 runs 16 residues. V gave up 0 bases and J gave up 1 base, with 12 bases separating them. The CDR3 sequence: CASSQERGRGNTEAFF. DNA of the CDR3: TGTGCCAGCAGCCAAGAACGGGGGAGGGGGAACACTGAAGCTTTCTTT.

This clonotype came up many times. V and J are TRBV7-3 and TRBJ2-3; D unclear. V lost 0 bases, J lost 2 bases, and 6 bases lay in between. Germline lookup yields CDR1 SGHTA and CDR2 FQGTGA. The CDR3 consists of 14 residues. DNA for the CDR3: TGTGCCAGCAGCTTAACAGAAGCCACAGATACGCAGTATTTT. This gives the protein CASSLTEATDTQYF.